This T cell receptor beta chain was observed in a study of shared clonotypes between healthy human individuals. At the level of the study: The cohort had two women and three men, ages 18 to 49. Three CD4 naive, three CD4 memory, two CD8 naive and one CD8 memory plate were used per donor.

The junction had 4 bases not matched to a gene; V was cut back by 5 bases and J by 2 bases. The V gene's germline CDR1 is SGHTA and CDR2 FQGNSA. This CDR3 has 15 residues. On this clone: Other DNA sequences of this sample code for an identical CDR3.

Sorted-subset replicate PCRs used around 0.2 ug DNA, approximately 33,000 T cell genomes. Repertoires were generated with immunoSEQ multiplex PCR, while TCRdb's copy carries only in-frame clones and drops some. The top ten clones hold around 1.5% of a sample with about 1 million clones, about 70% of them seen once. The sample consisted of memory CD4+ T cells sorted from blood. The subset denotes: CD45RA-negative fraction. This TCR came from a young man in good health. The gene calls are TRBV7-2 and TRBJ2-5, with 11 bases aligning to TRBD2. The CDR3 region is CASSPLAGGQETQYF. In DNA form, the CDR3 reads TGTGCCAGCAGCCCCCTAGCGGGGGGACAAGAGACCCAGTACTTC.